Following are 26 T cell receptor beta chains from one sample sequenced in a study of spatial heterogeneity in lung cancer. Broader study findings: Counts of expanded intratumoral alpha and beta TCRs tracked tumor mutation counts.

TCRdb passed the 5' RACE reads through MiXCR, listing each CDR3 protein once. The sample lists 4,500 to 6,500 distinct CDR3 sequences, about 5.3% occurring once. Antigen specificity for these receptors is unknown. The time point was: sample taken at primary tumor resection. The sample here was lung tumor tissue, taken at surgery. The receptors were gathered from a male donor with early-stage non-small cell lung cancer.

In this sample, this clonotype turned up many times. V and J are TRBV6-1 and TRBJ2-2; D gene ambiguous. The ends were cut back, 1 base at V and 2 bases at J, with 8 bases in the middle. This CDR3 is built from 15 residues. The germline CDR1 and CDR2 sequences are MNHNS and SASEGT. CDR3 loop: CASSEGAVNTGELFF. CDR3 in DNA: TGTGCCAGCAGTGAAGGGGCCGTAAACACCGGGGAGCTGTTTTTT.

The genes are TRBV6-2 or TRBV6-3 and TRBJ1-4; 12 positions match TRBD1. Trimming took 5 bases from V and 5 from J; bases not matched to a gene: 9. CDR1 is MNHEY, CDR2 SVGEGT, per germline. The CDR3 consists of 17 residues. CDR3 sequence reads: CASSPTGTGGHNEKLFF. In DNA, the CDR3 is TGTGCCAGCAGTCCGACCGGGACAGGGGGCCACAATGAAAAACTGTTTTTT.

This clonotype is medium-sized within its sample. V and J are TRBV6-6 and TRBJ1-5; D remains ambiguous. Between the trimmed V and J ends, which lost 6 bases and 3 bases, there was a span of 6 bases. The V gene's germline CDR1 is MNHNY and CDR2 SVGAGI (reference sequence). The CDR3 is made up of 12 amino acids. CDR3 amino acids: CASRDVNQPQHF. The CDR3 nucleotides are TGTGCCAGCAGGGACGTCAATCAGCCCCAGCATTTT.

As to this clonotype: A junction end diverges from the germline sequence, so it may reflect a read error. This rearrangement joins TRBV6-5 to TRBJ2-7; possible D gene TRBD1, 6 bases. CDR3 length: 14 residues. Germline CDR1 reads MNHEY; CDR2 reads SVGAGI. The CDR3 loop reads CASSYQDSSYEQYF. Here the CDR3 DNA reads TGTGCCAGCAGTTACCAGGACAGCTCCTATGAGCAGTACTTC.

This clonotype was picked up many times. This chain joins TRBV2 and TRBJ2-7; 7 positions match TRBD1. The CDR3 extends over 14 amino acids. The germline V gene has CDR1 SNHLY and CDR2 FYNNEI. With V trimmed by 3 bases and J by 3 bases, 5 bases remained unmatched. CDR3 coding DNA: TGTGCCAGCAGTGAGGAGGACAGGAGCTACGAGCAGTACTTC. It specifies CASSEEDRSYEQYF.

By share, this clonotype counts as medium-sized. The chain combines TRBV7-9 with TRBJ2-1, with D unresolved. Germline CDR1 SEHNR, CDR2 FQNEAQ (reference sequence). V was trimmed by 4 bases and J by 8 bases, leaving 15 bases between them. The CDR3 is 14 residues long. The CDR3: CASSSWRSVDEQFF. The CDR3 bases are TGTGCCAGCAGCTCGTGGAGAAGCGTCGATGAGCAGTTCTTC.

This clonotype was counted at least ten times. This chain links TRBV6-1 with TRBJ2-3; TRBD2 matches 10 bases. The CDR3 runs 16 residues. Germline V CDR1 and CDR2: MNHNS, SASEGT. The junction had 7 bases not matched to a gene; V was cut back by 5 bases and J by 2 bases. CDR3 in DNA: TGTGCCAGCAGTAGGAGCGGGGGGGCCTCCACAGATACGCAGTATTTT. Its protein product is CASSRSGGASTDTQYF.

This clonotype is categorized as large (0.1 to 1%). The CDR3, as DNA: TGCAGTGCTAGCTTAGCGGGACCTAGCACAGATACGCAGTATTTT. The encoded protein is CSASLAGPSTDTQYF. The chain joins TRBV20-1 to TRBJ2-3; 8 bases map to TRBD2. Germline V gives CDR1 DFQATT, CDR2 SNEGSKA (reference sequence). This CDR3 comprises 15 residues. The junction had 5 bases not matched to a gene; V was cut back by 3 bases and J by 0 bases.

This clonotype was counted ten times or more. The rearrangement links TRBV15 to TRBJ1-1, with 12 bases aligning to TRBD1. V dropped 4 bases and J dropped 3; count of bases not matched to a gene: 12. The CDR3 spans 18 residues. The germline V gene encodes CDR1 LNHNV and CDR2 YYDKDF (reference sequence). This CDR3 reads CATSKGTGGNWLDTEAFF. The CDR3 DNA sequence: TGTGCCACCAGCAAAGGGACAGGGGGCAATTGGCTCGACACTGAAGCTTTCTTT.

By share of the sample, this clonotype is medium-sized. This rearrangement joins TRBV24-1 to TRBJ2-5; TRBD1 agrees at 9 bases. With V trimmed by 1 base and J by 4 bases, 3 bases remained unmatched. This CDR3 region has 15 residues. Per germline, CDR1 KGHDR and CDR2 SFDVKD. The CDR3 DNA reads as TGTGCCACCAGTGATTTTGGGGACAGGGCAGAGACCCAGTACTTC. It yields the protein CATSDFGDRAETQYF.

This clonotype was picked up many times. The rearrangement uses TRBV11-2 and TRBJ2-7; the match to TRBD2 covers 11 bases. CDR3 size: 15 residues. After removal of 2 bases from V and 3 bases from J, the junction contained 3 bases not matched to a gene. CDR1 is SGHAT and CDR2 is FQNNGV in the germline V gene. The CDR3 region has the DNA TGTGCCAGCAGCTTAACCGGGACTAGCGGCTACGAGCAGTACTTC. Amino acids: CASSLTGTSGYEQYF.

This clonotype is categorized as medium-sized. This chain joins TRBV2 and TRBJ2-3; no firm D call. Germline V lookup: CDR1 SNHLY, CDR2 FYNNEI. The CDR3 loop spans 14 amino acids. Trimming took off 4 bases at V and 1 base at J, with 9 bases between the two ends. This chain's CDR3 is CASSGGRGTDTQYF. For the CDR3, the DNA is TGTGCCAGCAGTGGGGGTCGGGGCACAGATACGCAGTATTTT.

At least ten counts were recorded for this clonotype. The genes are TRBV12-3 or TRBV12-4 and TRBJ2-1; 8 bases agree with TRBD1. This CDR3 has 15 residues. V lost 4 bases, J lost 6 bases, and 8 bases stayed unmatched. The CDR3 nucleotides are TGTGCCAGCAGTTGGAGGCAGGGGGCGACCAATGAGCAGTTCTTC. Translated, it gives CASSWRQGATNEQFF.

Within the sample, this clonotype is medium-sized. The chain joins TRBV20-1 to TRBJ1-1; D may be TRBD1 (6 bases). V dropped 3 bases and J dropped 0 bases, with 20 bases sitting between them. The CDR3 sequence is 17 residues long. Germline CDR1 is DFQATT and CDR2 is SNEGSKA (reference sequence). CDR3 protein: CSARRDRGALMNTEAFF. CDR3 sequence (DNA): TGCAGTGCTAGGAGGGATCGGGGGGCGCTAATGAACACTGAAGCTTTCTTT.

By sample share, this clonotype is medium-sized. The chain is built from TRBV3-1 and TRBJ2-7; weak D call: TRBD1 (6 bases). This CDR3 comprises 14 residues. Trimming pared 5 bases from V and 2 bases from J, leaving 13 bases between. Germline CDR1 LGHDT, CDR2 YNNKEL (reference sequence). DNA for the CDR3: TGTGCCAGCAGCGACAGGACTCTTACCTACGAGCAGTACTTC. It specifies CASSDRTLTYEQYF.

Ten or more counts support this clonotype. This chain connects TRBV5-1 to TRBJ2-5; no reliable D call. V lost 0 bases and J lost 5, with 8 bases in between. Germline CDR1 and CDR2: SGHRS and YFSETQ. CDR3 length equals 13 residues. Written as DNA, the CDR3 is TGCGCCAGCAGCTTGGAAGGGCTGGAGACCCAGTACTTC. Translated, it gives CASSLEGLETQYF.

In its sample, this clonotype is medium-sized. The chain joins TRBV27 to TRBJ2-5; possible D gene TRBD2, 5 bases. V gave up 3 bases and J gave up 7 bases, with 18 bases separating them. The germline gives CDR1 MNHEY, CDR2 SMNVEV (reference sequence). The CDR3 extends over 15 amino acids. In nucleotides, the CDR3 is TGTGCCAGCAGTTTTGGTGGACTGGACCAATTGACCCAGTACTTC. It codes for CASSFGGLDQLTQYF.

This clonotype has a count of ten or more. The V call is TRBV6-2 or TRBV6-3, the J call TRBJ1-2; D remains unclear. CDR1 and CDR2 (germline): MNHEY, SVGEGT. Trimming removed 2 bases at V and 0 bases at J, with 7 bases between. This CDR3 contains 14 residues. The CDR3 sequence: CASSYRRTNYGYTF. The CDR3 nucleotides read TGTGCCAGCAGTTACAGGAGGACTAACTATGGCTACACCTTC.

This clonotype was counted ten times or more. The chain employs TRBV4-1 and TRBJ1-5, with 10 bases that match TRBD1. This CDR3 has 15 amino acids. CDR1 and CDR2 from the germline V gene are MGHRA and YSYEKL. The ends lost 4 bases at V and 6 bases at J; junction bases unmatched: 6. The DNA of the CDR3 is TGCGCCAGCAGCCCTGTGGACAGGGGGAGTCAGCCCCAGCATTTT. It specifies CASSPVDRGSQPQHF.

The J gene is TRBJ2-7, the V gene TRBV7-6; D is uncertain. The germline V and J ends were trimmed by 5 bases and 3 bases, with 5 bases remaining between them. The CDR3 runs to 11 residues. Germline values: CDR1 SGHVS, CDR2 FNYEAQ. In nucleotides, the CDR3 is TGTGCCAGCAGCGCGGACTACGAGCAGTACTTC. Protein: CASSADYEQYF.

Ten or more counts support this clonotype. The chain recombines TRBV29-1 with TRBJ2-2; D remains unclear. There are 12 residues in the CDR3. The germline V and J ends were trimmed by 7 bases and 1 base, with 7 bases remaining between them. Germline V CDR1 and CDR2: SQVTM, ANQGSEA. CDR3 DNA: TGCAGCGAAACTCAGAACACCGGGGAGCTGTTTTTT. Translating gives CSETQNTGELFF.

The table lists this clonotype with many counts. The V and J genes are TRBV7-2 and TRBJ2-7; D remains unclear. In germline, CDR1 is SGHTA, CDR2 FQGNSA. The CDR3 is 11 amino acids. The ends were cut back, 5 bases at V and 3 bases at J, with 5 bases in the middle. CDR3 sequence reads: CASSPGYEQYF. CDR3 sequence (DNA): TGTGCCAGCAGCCCAGGCTACGAGCAGTACTTC.

This clonotype is termed medium-sized. V usage is TRBV20-1 and J usage is TRBJ2-3; D possibly matches TRBD1 or TRBD2 (5 bases each). The V end was cut by 2 bases, the J end by 4 bases, with 19 bases between. Per germline, CDR1 DFQATT and CDR2 SNEGSKA (reference sequence). The CDR3 sequence is 16 residues long. CDR3 DNA: TGCAGTGCTAGAATGTGGGGGATAGGCGGGCCAGATACGCAGTATTTT. It yields the protein CSARMWGIGGPDTQYF.

This clonotype was detected ten times or more. The chain recombines TRBV7-2 with TRBJ1-4, with TRBD1 matching over 7 bases. After removal of 6 bases from V and 8 bases from J, the junction contained 6 bases not matched to a gene. Per germline, CDR1 SGHTA and CDR2 FQGNSA. The CDR3 loop spans 13 amino acids. The CDR3 spells CASSNRGWEKLFF. The CDR3 nucleotides read TGTGCCAGCAGTAACAGGGGTTGGGAAAAACTGTTTTTT. The complete variable domain, with remaining parts taken from reference TRBV7-2 and TRBJ1-4, reads GAGVSQSPSNKVTEKGKDVELRCDPISGHTALYWYRQSLGQGLEFLIYFQGNSAPDKSGLPSDRFSAERTGGSVSTLTIQRTQQEDSAVYLCASSNRGWEKLFFGSGTQLSVL.

This clonotype occurred many times. CDR3 nucleotides: TGTGCCAGCACCTTCGGGCTTTACAATGAGCAGTTCTTC. Translation: CASTFGLYNEQFF. This sequence joins TRBV12-3 or TRBV12-4 and TRBJ2-1; D is unclear. There are 13 residues in the CDR3. Deletions cut 7 bases from V and 4 bases from J, with 11 bases between.

This clonotype appeared many times. The chain combines TRBV6-6 with TRBJ1-5, with TRBD1 as a possible D gene (5 bases). The CDR3 spans 17 residues. The germline V and J ends were trimmed by 0 bases and 0 bases, with 12 bases remaining between them. In germline, CDR1 is MNHNY, CDR2 SVGAGI (reference sequence). The CDR3 sequence: CASSYSGAGHSNQPQHF. DNA of the CDR3: TGTGCCAGCAGTTACTCTGGGGCAGGCCATAGCAATCAGCCCCAGCATTTT.